This entry features one T cell receptor (beta chain) sequence. Its antigen is undetermined. Germline V gene sequence: CDR1 ENHRY, CDR2 SYGVKD. The CDR3 consists of 16 residues. Trimming at V came to 6 bases and at J to 0 bases, leaving 6 bases not matched to a gene. The authors ran a second PCR of about 6 to 12 cycles using a sample-barcoded 5' primer and a J-beta primer mix. TCRdb fed the 5' RACE reads into MiXCR, producing one record per CDR3 protein. The sample lists hundreds of thousands of distinct CDR3 sequences; roughly 35% were seen once. The data stem from a study of blood T cells in healthy people across ages. Study-wide findings and caveats: Conclusively comparing naive with antigen-experienced cells was impossible with unsorted PBMCs.

Peripheral blood samples of around 9.5 milliliters were drawn from each donor. Sequenced material: blood. This receptor was taken from a man aged 18 to 35 in good health. The rearrangement uses TRBV10-3 and TRBJ2-7; 12 bases agree with TRBD1. For the CDR3, the DNA is TGTGCCATCAGCCGGGACAGGGGGCCTCTCTCCTACGAGCAGTACTTC. Its translation is CAISRDRGPLSYEQYF.